This T cell receptor beta chain comes out of a study of read filtering for tumor transcriptome and immune sequencing. Study-wide background: Among patients, some 17 were male and approximately 15 female, aged about 45 to 80 (mean about 70). Whole-transcriptome libraries were prepared after DNase treatment. Per sample, TCR-region reads ranged about 3.5 to 11 million by IR-seq, about 80 to 1,400 by RNA-seq.

The CDR3 covers 15 residues. Germline-derived CDR1 and CDR2 are SGHRS and YFSETQ. Broader study findings: IR-seq captured clonotypes deeper and more reliably than RNA-seq.

This clonotype appeared many times. The antigen is undetermined. One junction end disagrees with the germline gene, perhaps due to a read error. The library was built from 400 to 500 ng RNA with molecular barcoded adaptors for alpha/delta and beta/gamma chains. TCRdb reprocessed the reads via MiXCR and lists one record per CDR3 protein. Seen here are 100,000 to 150,000 distinct CDR3 sequences, around 13% observed once, and the top ten hold about 10%. The origin of this receptor is a donor at least 40 years old with multiple myeloma. This chain connects TRBV5-1 to TRBJ1-1; weak D call: TRBD1 (5 bases). The specimen was a population of CD138-negative cells sorted from bone marrow. CDR3 sequence (DNA): TGCGCCAGCACCTTGGGTGGGGACCCGAACACTGAAGCTTTCTTT. As protein: CASTLGGDPNTEAFF.